This T cell receptor beta chain was obtained from a study of chemoradiotherapy in HPV16-positive cancers. The study, taken as a whole, reports: HPV-responsive T-cell expansion during chemoradiotherapy was linked to improved recurrence-free survival in HPV16-positive patients.

Turning to this clone: Its cognate antigen is unknown.

Using immunoSEQ multiplex PCR, the repertoire was profiled, and TCRdb retains in-frame clones only, with some absent. The data contain several thousand clones, over 75% of them seen just once; the ten biggest clones take up under 2.5%. With 0 bases removed from V and 10 bases from J, the gap between germline ends came to 13 bases. The CDR3 is 15 amino acids. Germline V gene sequence: CDR1 KGHSH, CDR2 LQKENI. This chain links TRBV18 with TRBJ1-6; D is undetermined. The source of this sequence is a human donor with HPV-associated anogenital cancer. The sample was acquired from a patient who underwent chemoradiotherapy. The CDR3 DNA reads as TGTGCCAGCTCACCACCGGGCCGGATCGGGTCACCCCTCCACTTT. This gives the protein CASSPPGRIGSPLHF.